Below, 5 T cell receptor beta chains from the same sample are listed, as sequenced in a study of T cell repertoires in cytomegalovirus infection (dated by TCRdb to between 2018 and 2020). For these receptors, no antigen is known. Explained via the paper, the treatment or condition label denotes: in vitro stimulation with specific CMV peptide epitopes to enrich CMV-specific T cells. The reads were generated on an Illumina HiSeq 1500. TCRdb reprocessing: public reads trimmed at Q25 with fastp, clones called with MiXCR, in-frame beta chains kept. CDR3 protein sequences are deduplicated, and each keeps its most common genes and DNA. Within this sample are some 900,000 distinct CDR3 sequences, with about 31% of them counted one time only. The ten largest clonotypes hold about an eighth of the sample. The material was cultured CD8+ T cells from PBMCs, obtained from culture after CMV antigen stimulation. Receptors originate from a human donor in good health (CMV status not recorded). Some clones in this sample may be carry-over from other donors' samples.

The rearrangement joins TRBV12-3 or TRBV12-4 to TRBJ2-1; no clear D. Trimming pared 2 bases from V and 9 bases from J, leaving 5 bases between. The CDR3 is made up of 11 amino acids. CDR3 coding DNA: TGTGCCAGCAGTTTAAGGAGTGAGCAGTTCTTC. Translating gives CASSLRSEQFF.

This chain links TRBV19 with TRBJ1-1; D might be TRBD1 (6 bases). The germline gives CDR1 LNHDA, CDR2 SQIVND (reference sequence). Trimming removed 3 bases from V and 5 bases from J, with 10 bases in between. The CDR3 covers 13 residues. The CDR3 nucleotides read TGTGCCAGTAGTATTACAGGGAAAACTGAAGCTTTCTTT. Amino acid sequence: CASSITGKTEAFF.

The rearrangement uses TRBV5-1 and TRBJ2-2; 9 bases are a match to TRBD1. The CDR3 consists of 14 residues. Trimming cost V 7 bases and J 4 bases; bases outside gene matches: 5. Germline V CDR1 and CDR2: SGHRS, YFSETQ. The DNA of the CDR3 is TGCGCCAGCGCCGGGACAGGGACCACCGGGGAGCTGTTTTTT. Translated: CASAGTGTTGELFF.

The chain links TRBV20-1 to TRBJ1-2; the match to TRBD1 covers 10 bases. The CDR3 totals 15 residues. Unmatched junction bases numbered 5, after V lost 0 bases and J lost 4 bases. Germline V gene sequence: CDR1 DFQATT, CDR2 SNEGSKA (reference sequence). CDR3 DNA sequence: TGCAGTGCTAGAGATTCGGGACAGGGGATCTATGGCTACACCTTC. The encoded protein is CSARDSGQGIYGYTF.

This clonotype was recorded a few times. This chain uses TRBV7-9 with TRBJ1-1; no reliable D call. Per the germline V gene, CDR1 is SEHNR and CDR2 is FQNEAQ (reference sequence). The V and J ends lost 2 bases and 7 bases respectively, with 11 bases between them. This CDR3 contains 13 residues. The CDR3, as DNA: TGTGCCAGCAGCTTAACCATGGCAGATGAAGCTTTCTTT. Its protein product is CASSLTMADEAFF.